The rows below give T cell receptor beta chains drawn from one sample of a study of T cell responses to AZD1222 COVID-19 vaccine. Produced via immunoSEQ multiplex PCR; TCRdb's table is partial and in-frame only. The table shows about 83,000 clones, with roughly 83% occurring only once. This sample comprised peripheral blood, obtained on day 0 of AZD1222 vaccination. The receptors stem from an adult in good health. CDR3s include the opening cysteine and the closing phenylalanine or tryptophan. The D gene is left open where the match is weak. Clone size appears in some rows only: once, few, many, or a class for an expanded clone.

>.|.|TRBV19|TRBJ1-3
TGTGCCAGTAGCCGAGACTCTGGAAACACCATATATTTT
CASSRDSGNTIYF
>TRBD1|.|TRBV6-1|TRBJ1-4
TGTGCCAGCAGTGAGGGGAGGGACAGGTGGGGCGAAAAACTGTTTTTT
CASSEGRDRWGEKLFF
>TRBD1|.|TRBV4-1|TRBJ1-1
TGCGCCAGCAGCCGTAGGACAGGTTCACCCTTCACTGAAGCTTTCTTT
CASSRRTGSPFTEAFF
>.|few|TRBV11-2|TRBJ1-1
TGTGCCAGCAGCTCCCTCTGGCAGGGCCGCCTTTGGGCTTTCTTT
CASSSLWQGRLWAFF
>.|.|TRBV2|TRBJ1-3
TGTGCCAGCAGTGAATGGGGGGGCGTAGGAGGAAACACCATATATTTT
CASSEWGGVGGNTIYF
>.|.|TRBV11-2|TRBJ2-4
TGTGCCAGCAGTCGCAGGGAAGTTCTAGCCAAAAACATTCAGTACTTC
CASSRREVLAKNIQYF
>.|.|TRBV6-5|TRBJ2-2
TGTGCCAGCAGCTGGGACCTGGACACCGGGGAGCTGTTTTTT
CASSWDLDTGELFF
>.|few|TRBV7-9|TRBJ2-7
TGTGCCAGCAGCTTAGCTGGGGGCTACGAGCAGTACTTC
CASSLAGGYEQYF
>.|.|TRBV19|TRBJ1-1
TGTGCCAGTAGTATGGACGGGGTTACTGAAGCTTTCTTT
CASSMDGVTEAFF
>.|.|TRBV24-1|TRBJ1-5
TGTGCCACCAGTGTCGCAGGGTTAGGTCAGCCCCAGCATTTT
CATSVAGLGQPQHF
>.|.|TRBV12-3/TRBV12-4|TRBJ2-5
TGTGCCAGCAGTATTCGGGCCCCTGAGACCCAGTACTTC
CASSIRAPETQYF
>.|.|TRBV28|TRBJ2-7
TGTGCCAGCAGTTTTCTAAGCGTCAGGAGACCCTCCTACGAGCAGTACTTC
CASSFLSVRRPSYEQYF
>.|once|TRBV5-4|TRBJ2-3
TGTGCCAGCAGCTGGTCTATTTTCGGGACTCCGGGGGCCGATACGCAGTATTTT
CASSWSIFGTPGADTQYF
>.|.|TRBV7-9|TRBJ1-4
TGTGCCAGCAGCCCCGGAGGGTTGACAACTAATGAAAAACTGTTTTTT
CASSPGGLTTNEKLFF
>TRBD2|.|TRBV3-1/TRBV3-2|TRBJ2-2
TGTGCCAGCAGCCCAATCCTTTGGGGGGGGTCCGGGGAGCTGTTTTTT
CASSPILWGGSGELFF
>TRBD2|.|TRBV4-2|TRBJ2-3
TGTGCCAGCAGCCAAGGAAGTCGACTAGCGGGAATATCTGGGGACACAGATACGCAGTATTTT
CASSQGSRLAGISGDTDTQYF
>.|.|TRBV7-2|TRBJ2-1
TGTGCCAGCAGCTTAGTCGGATTAATGCAGTTCTTC
CASSLVGLMQFF
>.|.|TRBV11-2|TRBJ1-3
TGTGCCAGCAGCTTAGAGGTTTTTGTGGTAGACACCATATATTTT
CASSLEVFVVDTIYF
>TRBD1|.|TRBV27|TRBJ2-1
TGTGCCAGCAGTTTATCGGCAGGGGGCAAAAATGAGCAGTTCTTC
CASSLSAGGKNEQFF
>.|.|TRBV5-6|TRBJ1-6
TGTGCCAGCAGCTTCGAACATTCACCCCTCCACTTT
CASSFEHSPLHF
>.|.|TRBV11-2|TRBJ1-2
TGTGCCAGCAGCTTGCTCTCCGTCTCAATAGGCTACACCTTC
CASSLLSVSIGYTF
>.|.|TRBV11-1|TRBJ1-2
TGTGCCAGCAGCTTAAATTCAGGGGTCGAGGATGGCTACACCTTC
CASSLNSGVEDGYTF
>.|.|TRBV28|TRBJ1-2
TGTGCCAGCAGTCACCATCGATTACAGAGGAACTATGGCTACACCTTC
CASSHHRLQRNYGYTF
>.|.|TRBV3-1/TRBV3-2|TRBJ1-2
TGTGCCAGCAGCCAGGGACGACATGGCTACACCTTC
CASSQGRHGYTF
>.|.|TRBV19|TRBJ1-2
TGTGCCAGTAGTATCGGGACCGTTCCGAGCTACACCTTC
CASSIGTVPSYTF
>.|.|TRBV10-3|TRBJ1-2
TGTGCCATCACGCCGGGCCGGGAGAGGGCCTCTAACTATGGCTACACCTTC
CAITPGRERASNYGYTF
>.|.|TRBV5-1|TRBJ2-3
TGCGCCAGCAGCTTGGTTTTGGGCAGGGCAGATACGCAGTATTTT
CASSLVLGRADTQYF
>TRBD1|.|TRBV11-2|TRBJ1-1
TGTGCCAGCAGCACAACAGGGGGCATTAAGAACACTGAAGCTTTCTTT
CASSTTGGIKNTEAFF
>TRBD1|medium-sized|TRBV11-1|TRBJ1-2
TGTGCCAGCAGCTTCGAACAGGGGTTTGGCTACACCTTC
CASSFEQGFGYTF